This T cell receptor (beta chain) derives from a study of blood T cell repertoires in COVID-19. CDR1 is MNHEY and CDR2 is SMNVEV in the germline V gene (reference sequence). The CDR3 sequence is 19 residues long. With V trimmed by 5 bases and J by 0 bases, 10 bases remained unmatched. The protocol was immunoSEQ multiplex PCR, while the TCRdb copy is restricted to in-frame clones and leaves out a portion. The table includes under 200,000 clones, roughly 81% detected once. Sequenced sample: peripheral blood. The chain employs TRBV27 and TRBJ2-1; 13 bases agree with TRBD2. The sequence was collected from a woman aged 80 or over with acute or convalescent COVID-19. The CDR3: CASSTRLAGGSSSYNEQFF. CDR3 nucleotide sequence: TGTGCCAGCAGTACCAGACTAGCGGGAGGTTCCTCCTCCTACAATGAGCAGTTCTTC.